These 31 T cell receptor beta chains originate from one sample sequenced in a study of cytomegalovirus exposure and HLA in healthy donors. The PCR employed 60 Vbeta primers together with 13 Jbeta primers. The repertoire was sequenced with immunoSEQ multiplex PCR; TCRdb's copy has only in-frame clones and lacks some. The sample records about 130,000 clones, 82% being singletons. Sequenced input: PBMCs. Receptors originate from a boy younger than 18 in good health and CMV-seronegative.

In this sample, this clone turned up a few times. The rearrangement joins TRBV5-4 to TRBJ2-2; D call uncertain. Per germline, CDR1 SGHNT and CDR2 YYREEE (reference sequence). Trimming took off 0 bases at V and 1 base at J, with 7 bases between the two ends. The CDR3 spans 15 residues. The CDR3 protein is CASSLDSRNTGELFF. DNA for the CDR3: TGTGCCAGCAGCTTGGACTCCCGGAACACCGGGGAGCTGTTTTTT.

The V gene is TRBV5-1, the J gene TRBJ2-2; TRBD2 agrees at 11 bases. Germline values: CDR1 SGHRS, CDR2 YFSETQ. J gave up 4 bases and V 0 bases, and 2 bases lay outside the gene matches. CDR3 length: 16 residues. The CDR3 spells CASSLELAGVTGELFF. The CDR3 DNA reads as TGCGCCAGCAGCTTGGAACTAGCGGGAGTCACCGGGGAGCTGTTTTTT.

DNA for the CDR3: TGCGCCAGCAGCTTGAGGACTAGCGGATCCTACGAGCAGTACTTC. Its protein product is CASSLRTSGSYEQYF. The chain has TRBV5-1 and TRBJ2-7; TRBD2 agrees at 10 bases. The CDR3 is 15 residues long. Per germline, CDR1 SGHRS and CDR2 YFSETQ. The trim removed 1 base at V and 1 base at J, leaving 2 bases unmatched.

This clone was recorded a few times. The J gene is TRBJ2-3, the V gene TRBV30; TRBD2 matches at 7 bases. This CDR3 has 12 residues. Germline values: CDR1 GTSNPN, CDR2 SVGIG (reference sequence). Here the CDR3 reads CGRGDGTDTQYF. In nucleotides, the CDR3 is TGTGGCCGGGGGGACGGCACAGATACGCAGTATTTT.

The CDR3: CASSSLSGGTGRANVLTF. The CDR3 DNA reads TGCGCCAGCAGCTCCCTTTCGGGGGGGACTGGAAGGGCCAACGTCCTGACTTTC. The chain combines TRBV5-1 with TRBJ2-6; the match to TRBD2 covers 8 bases. Trimming took 3 bases from V and 5 from J; bases not matched to a gene: 13. There are 18 residues in the CDR3. The germline V gene encodes CDR1 SGHRS and CDR2 YFSETQ.

The table lists this clone with a few counts. The rearrangement links TRBV6-5 to TRBJ1-1; D ambiguous. With 2 bases removed from V and 5 bases from J, the gap between germline ends came to 12 bases. CDR1 is MNHEY and CDR2 is SVGAGI in the germline V gene. The CDR3 is made up of 14 amino acids. The chain's CDR3 is CASSYVKERTEAFF. Here the CDR3 DNA reads TGTGCCAGCAGTTACGTGAAGGAGAGGACTGAAGCTTTCTTT.

V usage is TRBV7-8 and J usage is TRBJ1-2, with a tentative D call TRBD1 (5 bases). Germline V gene lookup returns CDR1 SGHVS and CDR2 FQNEAQ. This CDR3 contains 13 residues. V was pared by 5 bases and J by 3 bases, with 10 bases between. The CDR3 DNA sequence: TGTGCCAGCAGCCCGCGGGGGGACTATGGCTACACCTTC. The encoded protein is CASSPRGDYGYTF.

This clone was detected only once. V gene TRBV27 combines with J gene TRBJ2-7; 7 bases match TRBD1. The CDR3 spans 15 residues. Germline V gene sequence: CDR1 MNHEY, CDR2 SMNVEV (reference sequence). Trimming at V came to 4 bases and at J to 0 bases, leaving 6 bases not matched to a gene. Here the CDR3 DNA reads TGTGCCAGCAGTTCCCGAGGGACAGCCTCCTACGAGCAGTACTTC. It yields the protein CASSSRGTASYEQYF.

The CDR3 bases are TGCGCCAGCAGCCAAGAACTAGCGGGAGGGCAGGAGACCCAGTACTTC. This codes for CASSQELAGGQETQYF. V and J are TRBV4-3 and TRBJ2-5; 13 bases match TRBD2. The CDR3 length is 16 residues. CDR1 LGHNA and CDR2 YSLEER come from the germline V gene. Losses at the gene ends were 0 bases for V and 5 bases for J; bases not matched to a gene: 3.

V gene TRBV5-1 combines with J gene TRBJ2-1; 12 bases agree with TRBD2. After removal of 4 bases from V and 3 bases from J, the junction contained 5 bases not matched to a gene. This CDR3 is built from 16 residues. Germline-derived CDR1 and CDR2 are SGHRS and YFSETQ. The CDR3: CASSTKTSGSYNEQFF. The CDR3 coding sequence is TGCGCCAGCAGCACGAAGACTAGCGGGAGCTACAATGAGCAGTTCTTC.

The V and J genes are TRBV6-1 and TRBJ1-1, with D unclear. The CDR3 totals 12 residues. Germline assignment: CDR1 MNHNS and CDR2 SASEGT. Trimming pared 5 bases from V and 6 bases from J, leaving 10 bases between. The CDR3 reads CASSPRGSEAFF. As DNA, the CDR3 is TGTGCCAGCAGTCCACGGGGTTCTGAAGCTTTCTTT.

The chain uses TRBV6-5 and TRBJ2-1, with D possibly matching TRBD2 (5 bases). V was clipped by 7 bases and J by 6 bases, with 16 bases between them. The CDR3 contains 14 residues. Germline V CDR1 and CDR2: MNHEY, SVGAGI. The CDR3 here is CASMAGGPGNEQFF. The DNA for the CDR3 is TGTGCCAGCATGGCGGGTGGGCCGGGCAATGAGCAGTTCTTC.

The rearrangement uses TRBV2 and TRBJ2-2; D is perhaps TRBD2 (6 bases). The CDR3 is made up of 16 amino acids. Germline CDR1 and CDR2: SNHLY and FYNNEI. V gave up 6 bases and J gave up 2 bases, with 16 bases separating them. CDR3 coding DNA: TGTGCCAGCAGGGTCCGTAGCGGACTTAACACCGGGGAGCTGTTTTTT. The encoded protein is CASRVRSGLNTGELFF.

The CDR3 DNA reads as TGTGCCAGCAGGTATACAGGTCGGGCGTTCACTGAAGCTTTCTTT. This sequence encodes CASRYTGRAFTEAFF. The chain links TRBV7-9 to TRBJ1-1; possible D gene TRBD1, 5 bases. From germline, CDR1 is SEHNR and CDR2 FQNEAQ (reference sequence). CDR3 length equals 15 residues. Trimming removed 6 bases at V and 4 bases at J, with 18 bases between.

The V and J genes are TRBV4-3 and TRBJ2-7; 7 bases line up with TRBD2. The junction had 6 bases not matched to a gene; V was cut back by 0 bases and J by 1 base. Germline CDR1 LGHNA, CDR2 YSLEER. CDR3 length: 16 residues. The CDR3 sequence: CASSQEIGGRSYEQYF. Written as DNA, the CDR3 is TGCGCCAGCAGCCAAGAAATCGGCGGGAGATCCTACGAGCAGTACTTC.

This clone was observed a single time. This chain links TRBV4-3 with TRBJ2-3, with 8 bases lining up with TRBD2. The CDR3 is made up of 17 amino acids. The V gene's germline CDR1 is LGHNA and CDR2 YSLEER. V lost 1 base to trimming and J lost 5 bases; unmatched junction nucleotides: 11. CDR3 bases: TGCGCCAGCAGCCAAGGGGCCCGGCGGGAGGTTTTAGATACGCAGTATTTT. This codes for CASSQGARREVLDTQYF.

About this clone itself: The junction differs from germline at one of its ends, possibly a read error. The chain links TRBV7-8 to TRBJ2-7; TRBD2 aligns across 7 bases. CDR3 size: 15 residues. CDR1 is SGHVS and CDR2 is FQNEAQ in the germline V gene. DNA of the CDR3: TGTGCCAGCAGCTTCCGAGCGGGATCCTCCTACGGGCAGTACTTC. This translates into CASSFRAGSSYGQYF.

V is TRBV19 and J is TRBJ2-5; weak D call: TRBD2 (6 bases). Germline CDR1 and CDR2: LNHDA and SQIVND (reference sequence). Trimming shortened V by 2 bases and J by 0 bases, and 7 bases separated the two germline ends. This CDR3 has 14 amino acids. This chain's CDR3 is CASSIWRDQETQYF. The CDR3 DNA follows: TGTGCCAGTAGTATATGGAGGGACCAAGAGACCCAGTACTTC.

This clone was picked up one time. This rearrangement joins TRBV2 to TRBJ1-5; tentatively, D is TRBD1 (6 bases). The CDR3 is made up of 15 amino acids. CDR1 SNHLY and CDR2 FYNNEI come from the germline V gene. The V end was cut by 3 bases, the J end by 3 bases, with 12 bases between. The CDR3 coding sequence is TGTGCCAGCAGTGATCAACAGGGTGTCAATCAGCCCCAGCATTTT. It translates to CASSDQQGVNQPQHF. Supplemented by reference TRBV2 and TRBJ1-5, the full variable domain reads EPEVTQTPSHQVTQMGQEVILRCVPISNHLYFYWYRQILGQKVEFLVSFYNNEISEKSEIFDDQFSVERPDGSNFTLKIRSTKLEDSAMYFCASSDQQGVNQPQHFGDGTRLSIL.

The rearrangement joins TRBV20-1 to TRBJ2-1, with TRBD1 matching 9 bases. Losses at the gene ends were 5 bases for V and 10 bases for J; bases not matched to a gene: 3. The germline gives CDR1 DFQATT, CDR2 SNEGSKA (reference sequence). The CDR3 runs to 11 residues. The CDR3, as DNA: TGCAGTGCTTCCGGGACAGGGGAGCAGTTCTTC. Amino acid sequence: CSASGTGEQFF.

V gene TRBV11-2 combines with J gene TRBJ1-2; D is possibly TRBD1 (6 bases). The CDR3 extends over 15 amino acids. V was pared by 6 bases and J by 3 bases, with 17 bases between. Germline V gene data show CDR1 as SGHAT and CDR2 as FQNNGV. The CDR3 loop is CASSFFAGGHYGYTF. The CDR3 DNA reads TGTGCCAGCAGTTTTTTCGCGGGGGGCCACTATGGCTACACCTTC.

This rearrangement joins TRBV6-5 to TRBJ2-5, with D uncertain. With 7 bases removed from V and 5 bases from J, the gap between germline ends came to 20 bases. The CDR3 is 15 residues long. From germline, CDR1 is MNHEY and CDR2 SVGAGI. CDR3 in amino acids: CASTSDASFWETQYF. CDR3 in DNA: TGTGCCAGCACCAGCGACGCTAGTTTTTGGGAGACCCAGTACTTC.

The chain carries TRBV20-1 and TRBJ1-1; TRBD1 agrees at 9 bases. CDR1 and CDR2 (germline): DFQATT, SNEGSKA (reference sequence). The CDR3 loop spans 10 amino acids. CDR3 region: CTTETGGAFF. The CDR3 nucleotides are TGCACCACGGAGACAGGGGGAGCTTTCTTT.

The chain uses TRBV29-1 and TRBJ2-5, with 7 bases lining up with TRBD1. Germline V gives CDR1 SQVTM, CDR2 ANQGSEA. V lost 3 bases, J lost 5 bases, and 18 bases stayed unmatched. The CDR3 sequence is 17 residues long. CDR3: CSVERDDRAQAVETQYF. CDR3 DNA: TGCAGCGTTGAGAGAGACGACAGGGCTCAGGCGGTGGAGACCCAGTACTTC.

V is TRBV7-9 and J is TRBJ2-7; weak D call: TRBD2 (6 bases). Germline lookup yields CDR1 SEHNR and CDR2 FQNEAQ (reference sequence). With 5 bases removed from V and 2 bases from J, the gap between germline ends came to 22 bases. The CDR3 sequence is 17 residues long. CDR3 sequence reads: CASSPNGGTGSAYEQYF. DNA of the CDR3: TGTGCCAGCAGCCCAAACGGAGGGACGGGATCTGCCTACGAGCAGTACTTC.

The chain links TRBV6-5 to TRBJ2-7, with D possibly TRBD1 on 6 matching bases. V was shortened by 6 bases and J by 3 bases, with 15 bases between the two germline ends. Looked up from germline, CDR1 is MNHEY and CDR2 is SVGAGI. This CDR3 is built from 14 residues. The CDR3 DNA reads TGTGCCAGCAGACCCACAGGGCGCCTCTACGAGCAGTACTTC. Protein: CASRPTGRLYEQYF.

J is TRBJ2-3 and V is TRBV5-6; weak D call: TRBD2 (6 bases). The germline gives CDR1 SGHDT, CDR2 YYEEEE. The CDR3 covers 14 residues. V lost 4 bases, J lost 3 bases, and 12 bases lay in between. The CDR3 here is CASSGSSATDTQYF. CDR3 DNA sequence: TGTGCCAGCAGCGGATCTAGCGCAACAGATACGCAGTATTTT. Using reference TRBV5-6 and TRBJ2-3 for the parts outside the CDR3, the full variable domain is DAGVTQSPTHLIKTRGQQVTLRCSPKSGHDTVSWYQQALGQGPQFIFQYYEEEERQRGNFPDRFSGHQFPNYSSELNVNALLLGDSALYLCASSGSSATDTQYFGPGTRLTVL.

The chain carries TRBV6-5 and TRBJ2-7; TRBD2 matches 12 bases. Germline V CDR1 and CDR2: MNHEY, SVGAGI. The CDR3 totals 15 residues. Trimming cost V 6 bases and J 3 bases; bases outside gene matches: 6. The DNA for the CDR3 is TGTGCCAGCAGCATACTAGCGGGAGGTCGCTACGAGCAGTACTTC. As protein: CASSILAGGRYEQYF.

The chain is built from TRBV15 and TRBJ2-3; possible D gene TRBD1, 6 bases. This CDR3 contains 15 residues. CDR1 is LNHNV and CDR2 is YYDKDF in the germline V gene (reference sequence). The ends were cut back, 2 bases at V and 1 base at J, with 10 bases in the middle. The CDR3 protein is CATSRYRVRTDTQYF. CDR3 DNA sequence: TGTGCCACCAGCAGATACAGGGTACGCACAGATACGCAGTATTTT. Complete variable domain (other parts from reference TRBV15 and TRBJ2-3): DAMVIQNPRYQVTQFGKPVTLSCSQTLNHNVMYWYQQKSSQAPKLLFHYYDKDFNNEADTPDNFQSRRPNTSFCFLDIRSPGLGDTAMYLCATSRYRVRTDTQYFGPGTRLTVL.

The chain uses TRBV11-3 and TRBJ1-3; D not certain. The V and J ends lost 1 base and 4 bases respectively, with 8 bases between them. The CDR3 extends over 14 amino acids. Germline V lookup: CDR1 SGHNT, CDR2 YENEEA. The CDR3 nucleotides read TGTGCCAGCAGCTTAGGACGGGTCGGAAACACCATATATTTT. This sequence encodes CASSLGRVGNTIYF.

The chain employs TRBV7-2 and TRBJ2-7; 10 bases align to TRBD2. CDR1 is SGHTA, CDR2 FQGNSA, per germline. CDR3 length: 13 amino acids. V was clipped by 6 bases and J by 2 bases; unmatched bases: 1. Here the CDR3 reads CASSTSGTYEQYF. The CDR3 DNA reads as TGTGCCAGCAGTACTAGCGGGACCTACGAGCAGTACTTC.